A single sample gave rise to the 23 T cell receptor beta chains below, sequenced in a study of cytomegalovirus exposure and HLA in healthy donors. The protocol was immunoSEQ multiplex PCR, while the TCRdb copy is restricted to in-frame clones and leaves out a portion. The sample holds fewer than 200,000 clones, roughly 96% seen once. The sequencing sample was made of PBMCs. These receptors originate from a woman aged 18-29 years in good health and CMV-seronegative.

The CDR3 bases are TGTGCCAGCAGCTTAGGGGCAGGCAGGGGAGGCTACACCTTC. This translates into CASSLGAGRGGYTF. The chain uses TRBV7-3 and TRBJ1-2; possible D gene TRBD1, 6 bases. This CDR3 region has 14 residues. Per the germline V gene, CDR1 is SGHTA and CDR2 is FQGTGA. V was clipped by 2 bases and J by 8 bases, with 15 bases between them.

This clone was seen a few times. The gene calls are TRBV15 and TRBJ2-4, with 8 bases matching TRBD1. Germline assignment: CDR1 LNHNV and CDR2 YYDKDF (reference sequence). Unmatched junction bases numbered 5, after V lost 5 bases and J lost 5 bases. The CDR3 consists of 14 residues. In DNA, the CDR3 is TGTGCCACCAGCCCTGACAGGGGACAAAACATTCAGTACTTC. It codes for CATSPDRGQNIQYF.

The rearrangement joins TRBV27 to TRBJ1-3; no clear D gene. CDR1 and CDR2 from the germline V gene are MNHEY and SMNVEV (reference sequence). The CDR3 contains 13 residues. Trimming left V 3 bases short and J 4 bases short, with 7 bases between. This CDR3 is CASSLGLGNTIYF. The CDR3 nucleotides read TGTGCCAGCAGTTTGGGCCTCGGAAACACCATATATTTT.

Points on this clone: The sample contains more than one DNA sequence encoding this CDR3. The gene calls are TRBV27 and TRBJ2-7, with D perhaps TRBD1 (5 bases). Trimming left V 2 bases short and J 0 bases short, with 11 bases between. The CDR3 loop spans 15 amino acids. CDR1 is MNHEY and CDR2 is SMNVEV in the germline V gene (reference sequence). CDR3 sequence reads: CASSLGQGGSYEQYF. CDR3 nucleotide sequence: TGTGCCAGCAGTTTAGGACAAGGCGGCTCCTACGAGCAGTACTTC.

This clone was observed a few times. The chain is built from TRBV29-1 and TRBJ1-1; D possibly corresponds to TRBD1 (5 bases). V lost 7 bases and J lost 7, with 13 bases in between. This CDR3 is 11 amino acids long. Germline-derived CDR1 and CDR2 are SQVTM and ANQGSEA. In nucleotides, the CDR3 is TGCAGCGCCGGAACAGGTGTTGAAGCTTTCTTT. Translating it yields CSAGTGVEAFF.

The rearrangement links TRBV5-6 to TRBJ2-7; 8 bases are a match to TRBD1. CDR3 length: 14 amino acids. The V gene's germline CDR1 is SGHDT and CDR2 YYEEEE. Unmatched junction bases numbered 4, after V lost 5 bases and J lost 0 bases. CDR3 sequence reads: CASSGDRSSYEQYF. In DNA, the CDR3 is TGTGCCAGCAGTGGGGACAGGAGCTCCTACGAGCAGTACTTC.

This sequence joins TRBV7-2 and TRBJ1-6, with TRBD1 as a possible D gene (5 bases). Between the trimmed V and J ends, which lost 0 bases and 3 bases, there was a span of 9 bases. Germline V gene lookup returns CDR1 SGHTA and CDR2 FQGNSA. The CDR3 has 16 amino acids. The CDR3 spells CASSLATEIYNSPLHF. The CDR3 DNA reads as TGTGCCAGCAGCTTAGCGACAGAAATCTATAATTCACCCCTCCACTTT.

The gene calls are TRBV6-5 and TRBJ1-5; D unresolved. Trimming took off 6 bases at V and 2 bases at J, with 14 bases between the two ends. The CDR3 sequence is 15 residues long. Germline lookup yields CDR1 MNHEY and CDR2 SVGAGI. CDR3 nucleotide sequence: TGTGCCAGCAGCCCCTGGGAGGACGGCAATCAGCCCCAGCATTTT. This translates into CASSPWEDGNQPQHF.

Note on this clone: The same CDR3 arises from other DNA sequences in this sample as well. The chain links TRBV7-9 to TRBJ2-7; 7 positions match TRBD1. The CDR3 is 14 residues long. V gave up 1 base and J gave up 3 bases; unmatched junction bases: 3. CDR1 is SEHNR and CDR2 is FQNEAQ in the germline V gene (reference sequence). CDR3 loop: CASSLGQGVYEQYF. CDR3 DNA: TGTGCCAGCAGCTTAGGCCAGGGGGTCTACGAGCAGTACTTC.

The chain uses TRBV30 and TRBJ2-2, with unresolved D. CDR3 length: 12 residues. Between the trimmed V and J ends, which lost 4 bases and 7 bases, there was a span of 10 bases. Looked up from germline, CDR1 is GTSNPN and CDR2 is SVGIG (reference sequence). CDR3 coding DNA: TGTGCCTGGATGGCTCGGGTCGGGGAGCTGTTTTTT. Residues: CAWMARVGELFF.

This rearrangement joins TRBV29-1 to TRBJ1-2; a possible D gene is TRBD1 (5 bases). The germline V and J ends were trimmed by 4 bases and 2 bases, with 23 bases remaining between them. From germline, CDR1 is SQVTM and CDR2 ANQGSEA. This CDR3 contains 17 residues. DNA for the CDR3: TGCAGCGTTGTTAGTGATGAGCCGCAGGGAATAAACTATGGCTACACCTTC. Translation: CSVVSDEPQGINYGYTF.

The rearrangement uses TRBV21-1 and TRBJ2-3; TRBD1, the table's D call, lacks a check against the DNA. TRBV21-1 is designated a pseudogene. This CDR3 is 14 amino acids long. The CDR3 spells CASSKGTGLDTQYF. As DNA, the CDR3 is TGTGCCAGCAGCAAAGGGACAGGGTTAGATACGCAGTATTTT.

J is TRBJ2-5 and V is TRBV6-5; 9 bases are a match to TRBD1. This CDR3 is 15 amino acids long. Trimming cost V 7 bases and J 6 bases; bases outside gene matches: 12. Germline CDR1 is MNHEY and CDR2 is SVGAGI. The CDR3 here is CASNPKGQGGQTQYF. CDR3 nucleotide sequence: TGTGCCAGCAACCCAAAGGGACAGGGTGGGCAGACCCAGTACTTC.

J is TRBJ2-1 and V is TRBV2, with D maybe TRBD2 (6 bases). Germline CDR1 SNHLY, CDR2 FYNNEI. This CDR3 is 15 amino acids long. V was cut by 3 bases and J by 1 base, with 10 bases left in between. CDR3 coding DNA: TGTGCCAGCAGTGAGGTAGCGGTTTCCTACAATGAGCAGTTCTTC. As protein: CASSEVAVSYNEQFF.

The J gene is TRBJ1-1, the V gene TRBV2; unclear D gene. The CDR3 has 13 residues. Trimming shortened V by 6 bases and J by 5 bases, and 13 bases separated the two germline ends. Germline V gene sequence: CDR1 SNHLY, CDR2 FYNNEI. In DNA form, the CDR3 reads TGTGCCAGCAGACCCGACGGGGTGACTGAAGCTTTCTTT. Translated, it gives CASRPDGVTEAFF.

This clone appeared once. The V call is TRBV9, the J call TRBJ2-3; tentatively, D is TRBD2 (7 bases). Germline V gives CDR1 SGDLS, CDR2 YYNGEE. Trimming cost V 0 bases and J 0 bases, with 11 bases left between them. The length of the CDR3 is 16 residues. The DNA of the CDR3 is TGTGCCAGCAGCGTAGTGGGGGGGCCCAGCACAGATACGCAGTATTTT. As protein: CASSVVGGPSTDTQYF.

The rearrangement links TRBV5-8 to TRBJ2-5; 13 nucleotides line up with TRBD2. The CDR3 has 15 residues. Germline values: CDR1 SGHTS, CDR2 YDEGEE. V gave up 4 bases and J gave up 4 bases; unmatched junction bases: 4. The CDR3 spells CASSLGLAGRETQYF. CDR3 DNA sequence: TGTGCCAGCAGCCTGGGACTAGCGGGGAGAGAGACCCAGTACTTC.

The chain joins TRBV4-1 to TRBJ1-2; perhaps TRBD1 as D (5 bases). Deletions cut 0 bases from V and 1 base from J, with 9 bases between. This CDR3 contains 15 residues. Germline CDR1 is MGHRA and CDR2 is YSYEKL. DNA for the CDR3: TGCGCCAGCAGCCAAGATCAGGGCGGTAACTATGGCTACACCTTC. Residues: CASSQDQGGNYGYTF.

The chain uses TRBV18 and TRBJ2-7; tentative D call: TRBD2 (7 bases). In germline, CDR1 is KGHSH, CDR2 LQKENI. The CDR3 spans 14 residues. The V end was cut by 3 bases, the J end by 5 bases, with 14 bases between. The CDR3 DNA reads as TGTGCCAGCTCACCGGGGGGCGGGGGAAACGAGCAGTACTTC. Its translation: CASSPGGGGNEQYF.

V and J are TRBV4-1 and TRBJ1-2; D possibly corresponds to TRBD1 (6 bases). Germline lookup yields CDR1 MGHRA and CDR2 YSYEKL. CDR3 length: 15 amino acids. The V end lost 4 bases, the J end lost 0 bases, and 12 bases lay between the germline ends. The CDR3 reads CASSPRDKANYGYTF. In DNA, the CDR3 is TGCGCCAGCAGCCCAAGGGACAAAGCTAACTATGGCTACACCTTC.

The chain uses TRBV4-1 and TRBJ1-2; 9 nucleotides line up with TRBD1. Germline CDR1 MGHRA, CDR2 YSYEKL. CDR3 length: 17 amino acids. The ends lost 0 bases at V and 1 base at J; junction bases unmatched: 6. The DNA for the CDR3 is TGCGCCAGCAGCCAAGAGAGGGGGACAGGGCTTAACTATGGCTACACCTTC. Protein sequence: CASSQERGTGLNYGYTF.

CDR3: CASRTGGGETQYF. CDR3 nucleotides: TGTGCCAGTCGGACAGGGGGCGGGGAGACCCAGTACTTC. This chain links TRBV19 with TRBJ2-5; 11 bases fit TRBD1. This CDR3 region has 13 residues. Germline CDR1 and CDR2: LNHDA and SQIVND (reference sequence). Trimming at V came to 8 bases and at J to 5 bases, leaving 4 bases not matched to a gene.

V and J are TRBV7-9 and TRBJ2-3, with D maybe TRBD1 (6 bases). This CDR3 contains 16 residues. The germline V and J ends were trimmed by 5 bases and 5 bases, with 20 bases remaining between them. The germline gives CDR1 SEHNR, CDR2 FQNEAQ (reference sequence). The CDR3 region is CASSAGTPNSQDTQYF. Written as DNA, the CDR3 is TGTGCCAGCAGCGCAGGGACACCCAATAGCCAAGATACGCAGTATTTT.